A single sample is the source of the 12 T cell receptor beta chains below, sequenced in a study of cytomegalovirus exposure and HLA in healthy donors. Sequencing was performed with immunoSEQ multiplex PCR; in TCRdb, only in-frame clones are kept and a portion is missing. The repertoire has 90,000 to 150,000 clones, less than 90% of them found once; the top ten carry 4% to 5.5%. What was sequenced was PBMCs. These receptors were taken from a man aged 18-30 years in good health and CMV-seropositive.

This rearrangement joins TRBV5-4 to TRBJ2-5; weak D call: TRBD2 (6 bases). CDR1 and CDR2 (germline): SGHNT, YYREEE (reference sequence). Trimming took off 0 bases at V and 5 bases at J, with 14 bases between the two ends. The CDR3 extends over 15 amino acids. The CDR3 is CASSLASGGEETQYF. The CDR3 DNA follows: TGTGCCAGCAGCTTGGCTTCCGGGGGAGAGGAGACCCAGTACTTC. The whole variable domain, filled in from reference TRBV5-4 and TRBJ2-5, reads ETGVTQSPTHLIKTRGQQVTLRCSSQSGHNTVSWYQQALGQGPQFIFQYYREEENGRGNFPPRFSGLQFPNYSSELNVNALELDDSALYLCASSLASGGEETQYFGPGTRLLVL.

The chain couples TRBV5-1 to TRBJ1-2; 8 bases fit TRBD1. The V gene end was trimmed by 1 base and the J gene end by 3 bases; junction bases not matched to a gene: 11. Looked up from germline, CDR1 is SGHRS and CDR2 is YFSETQ. This CDR3 is 17 amino acids long. In DNA, the CDR3 is TGCGCCAGCAGCTTGACCGGGACAGGCCGTCATTACTATGGCTACACCTTC. Translated: CASSLTGTGRHYYGYTF.

The genes are TRBV7-9 and TRBJ2-1; 10 bases line up with TRBD1. Per germline, CDR1 SEHNR and CDR2 FQNEAQ (reference sequence). Trimming removed 5 bases from V and 4 bases from J; junction bases left unmatched: 11. The CDR3 spans 17 residues. The CDR3 sequence is CASSPPRQGAVYNEQFF. The DNA of the CDR3 is TGTGCCAGCAGCCCACCCAGACAGGGGGCTGTTTACAATGAGCAGTTCTTC. The complete variable domain, with remaining parts taken from reference TRBV7-9 and TRBJ2-1, reads DTGVSQNPRHKITKRGQNVTFRCDPISEHNRLYWYRQTLGQGPEFLTYFQNEAQLEKSRLLSDRFSAERPKGSFSTLEIQRTEQGDSAMYLCASSPPRQGAVYNEQFFGPGTRLTVL.

The chain is built from TRBV11-2 and TRBJ1-2; D gene uncertain. Germline values: CDR1 SGHAT, CDR2 FQNNGV. V shed 1 base and J shed 0 bases, with 9 bases lying between them. The CDR3 sequence is 15 residues long. CDR3 nucleotide sequence: TGTGCCAGCAGCTTAGGGGAGGGAGCTAACTATGGCTACACCTTC. Translated, it gives CASSLGEGANYGYTF. The entire variable domain, with the rest obtained from reference TRBV11-2 and TRBJ1-2, is as follows: EAGVAQSPRYKIIEKRQSVAFWCNPISGHATLYWYQQILGQGPKLLIQFQNNGVVDDSQLPKDRFSAERLKGVDSTLKIQPAKLEDSAVYLCASSLGEGANYGYTFGSGTRLTVV.

This sequence joins TRBV15 and TRBJ2-1; TRBD2 agrees at 13 bases. V lost 6 bases to trimming and J lost 10 bases; unmatched junction nucleotides: 15. The CDR3 length is 17 residues. Looked up from germline, CDR1 is LNHNV and CDR2 is YYDKDF (reference sequence). The CDR3 loop is CATRGEGTSGVLYEQFF. CDR3 sequence (DNA): TGTGCCACCAGAGGCGAGGGGACTAGCGGGGTTTTATACGAGCAGTTCTTC.

The chain couples TRBV15 to TRBJ2-1; TRBD2 is a possible D gene (5 bases). Germline V gene sequence: CDR1 LNHNV, CDR2 YYDKDF (reference sequence). The V end lost 4 bases, the J end lost 6 bases, and 10 bases lay between the germline ends. This CDR3 spans 13 amino acids. The CDR3 bases are TGTGCCACCAGCACACACGAGGGCAATGAGCAGTTCTTC. This gives the protein CATSTHEGNEQFF.

Only one count was recorded for this clone. V gene TRBV19 combines with J gene TRBJ1-3, with D perhaps TRBD1 (5 bases). The CDR3 runs 13 residues. Germline V gene data show CDR1 as LNHDA and CDR2 as SQIVND (reference sequence). With 5 bases removed from V and 8 bases from J, the gap between germline ends came to 13 bases. DNA of the CDR3: TGTGCCAGTAGTCTCGACAGCTCATACACCATATATTTT. As protein: CASSLDSSYTIYF.

The V and J genes are TRBV4-3 and TRBJ2-7; D might be TRBD1 (6 bases). The germline V and J ends were trimmed by 0 bases and 1 base, with 13 bases remaining between them. Per germline, CDR1 LGHNA and CDR2 YSLEER. The CDR3 has 16 residues. CDR3 coding DNA: TGCGCCAGCAGCCAAGATGCCGGGACAAGATCCTACGAGCAGTACTTC. It codes for CASSQDAGTRSYEQYF.

This rearrangement joins TRBV5-4 to TRBJ1-1; TRBD1 aligns across 8 bases. With V trimmed by 0 bases and J by 0 bases, 7 bases remained unmatched. Germline lookup yields CDR1 SGHNT and CDR2 YYREEE (reference sequence). CDR3 length: 17 residues. The CDR3 nucleotides are TGTGCCAGCAGCTTGGGGGGACAGGTCTACATGAACACTGAAGCTTTCTTT. This sequence encodes CASSLGGQVYMNTEAFF.

The chain joins TRBV9 to TRBJ1-2; a possible D gene is TRBD1 (6 bases). The CDR3 length is 14 residues. Germline V CDR1 and CDR2: SGDLS, YYNGEE. Between the trimmed V and J ends, which lost 0 bases and 4 bases, there was a span of 10 bases. The DNA of the CDR3 is TGTGCCAGCAGCGTAGGGGACAAGAGCTATGGCTACACCTTC. It specifies CASSVGDKSYGYTF. The complete variable domain, with remaining parts taken from reference TRBV9 and TRBJ1-2, reads DSGVTQTPKHLITATGQRVTLRCSPRSGDLSVYWYQQSLDQGLQFLIQYYNGEERAKGNILERFSAQQFPDLHSELNLSSLELGDSALYFCASSVGDKSYGYTFGSGTRLTVV.

This clone has more than one count but fewer than ten. The chain couples TRBV27 to TRBJ1-4; 8 bases match TRBD1. Per the germline V gene, CDR1 is MNHEY and CDR2 is SMNVEV (reference sequence). The V segment lost 4 bases and the J segment 11 bases; nucleotides outside the gene matches: 9. This CDR3 has 14 amino acids. The CDR3 protein is CASSYDRGVGKLFF. The CDR3 nucleotides are TGTGCCAGCAGTTATGACAGGGGCGTCGGTAAACTGTTTTTT.

This rearrangement joins TRBV5-5 to TRBJ2-7; D unclear. The germline gives CDR1 SGHKS, CDR2 YYEKEE (reference sequence). This CDR3 spans 11 amino acids. Trimming took 4 bases from V and 3 from J, leaving 5 bases between them. CDR3 residues: CASSQDYEQYF. In DNA form, the CDR3 reads TGTGCCAGCAGCCAGGACTACGAGCAGTACTTC.